This T cell receptor (beta chain) was recorded in a study of cytomegalovirus exposure and HLA in healthy donors. In the study overall: Around 85 million unique TCR sequences came from HLA-typed donors in an early release.

Worth noting for this clone: Antigen specificity is unknown.

Use of 60 Vbeta and 13 Jbeta primers characterized the PCR. Using immunoSEQ multiplex PCR, the repertoire was profiled, and TCRdb retains in-frame clones only, with some absent. The repertoire holds over 100,000 clones, approximately 81% seen once, with 7.3% in the top ten. Findings and limits, study-wide: Some V segments could not be told apart, so they were left out, TRBV6-2 and TRBV6-3 among them. Analyses of presence/absence relied on an assumption of roughly uniform sequencing depth across donors.

The CDR3 extends over 19 amino acids. The V and J ends lost 4 bases and 4 bases, in that order; junction bases with no gene match: 17. Germline V gives CDR1 SGHRS, CDR2 YFSETQ. Source material: PBMCs. The chain employs TRBV5-1 and TRBJ2-6; TRBD1 agrees at 7 bases. This sequence originates from a male donor in good health and CMV-seronegative. The CDR3 is CASSHRYGQGESGANVLTF. DNA of the CDR3: TGCGCCAGCAGCCACCGCTACGGGCAGGGGGAATCAGGGGCCAACGTCCTGACTTTC. Supplemented by reference TRBV5-1 and TRBJ2-6, the full variable domain reads KAGVTQTPRYLIKTRGQQVTLSCSPISGHRSVSWYQQTPGQGLQFLFEYFSETQRNKGNFPGRFSGRQFSNSRSEMNVSTLELGDSALYLCASSHRYGQGESGANVLTFGAGSRLTVL.